These 32 T cell receptor beta chains came from one sample sequenced in a study of PD-1 blockade in mismatch repair-deficient tumors. Generated by immunoSEQ multiplex PCR, the TCRdb table keeps only in-frame clones and is missing some. Of 65,000 to 80,000 clones listed, almost 80% are singletons. Sequencing used peripheral blood, obtained 2 weeks after starting pembrolizumab. Receptors were obtained from an adult with mismatch repair-deficient cancer.

This clone is a singleton in its sample. V usage is TRBV5-1 and J usage is TRBJ2-2; TRBD1 or TRBD2 may be the D gene (5 bases each). The CDR3 has 14 amino acids. CDR1 SGHRS and CDR2 YFSETQ come from the germline V gene. V lost 6 bases and J lost 1, with 10 bases in between. CDR3 amino acids: CASNRDVNTGELFF. CDR3 sequence (DNA): TGCGCCAGCAACCGGGACGTGAACACCGGGGAGCTGTTTTTT. Using reference TRBV5-1 and TRBJ2-2 for the parts outside the CDR3, the full variable domain is KAGVTQTPRYLIKTRGQQVTLSCSPISGHRSVSWYQQTPGQGLQFLFEYFSETQRNKGNFPGRFSGRQFSNSRSEMNVSTLELGDSALYLCASNRDVNTGELFFGEGSRLTVL.

The chain has TRBV23-1 and TRBJ2-7; possible D gene TRBD1, 5 bases. TRBV23-1 is labeled an ORF, and its function is uncertain. V lost 4 bases to trimming and J lost 1 base, with 20 bases between them. The CDR3 is made up of 17 amino acids. CDR3 sequence (DNA): TGCGCCAGCAGTCTCAAACAGGATACGTTTGATTCCTACGAGCAGTACTTC. Translated, it gives CASSLKQDTFDSYEQYF.

J is TRBJ2-7 and V is TRBV10-2, with 8 bases lining up with TRBD2. The germline V gene has CDR1 WSHSY and CDR2 SAAADI. Trimming at V came to 7 bases and at J to 4 bases, leaving 15 bases not matched to a gene. This CDR3 contains 16 residues. CDR3 loop: CASTSGGAGGAYEQYF. In DNA form, the CDR3 reads TGCGCCAGCACCTCGGGGGGGGCGGGAGGTGCTTACGAGCAGTACTTC.

The CDR3 DNA follows: TGTGCCAGCAGGTTGAGAACTAGCGGAAACACCGGGGAGCTGTTTTTT. Translating gives CASRLRTSGNTGELFF. The genes are TRBV11-2 and TRBJ2-2; 8 nucleotides line up with TRBD2. The germline V gene encodes CDR1 SGHAT and CDR2 FQNNGV. V dropped 6 bases and J dropped 2; count of bases not matched to a gene: 8. The CDR3 sequence is 16 residues long.

The DNA for the CDR3 is TGTGCCAGCAGTGTGCCCACTAGCGGGAGAACAGATACGCAGTATTTT. This translates into CASSVPTSGRTDTQYF. This chain connects TRBV5-4 to TRBJ2-3; 11 bases fit TRBD2. In germline, CDR1 is SGHNT, CDR2 YYREEE (reference sequence). After removal of 5 bases from V and 3 bases from J, the junction contained 8 bases not matched to a gene. This CDR3 has 16 amino acids.

This clone was seen more than once but under ten times. The rearrangement links TRBV7-8 to TRBJ2-3, with D unresolved. CDR1 and CDR2 from the germline V gene are SGHVS and FQNEAQ. Between the trimmed V and J ends, which lost 4 bases and 7 bases, there was a span of 15 bases. The CDR3 length is 14 residues. DNA of the CDR3: TGTGCCAGCAGCTCCCTCGGCTCAGAGAATACGCAGTATTTT. Residues: CASSSLGSENTQYF.

V and J are TRBV27 and TRBJ1-3; 7 positions agree with TRBD1. The CDR3 is 14 amino acids. Germline assignment: CDR1 MNHEY and CDR2 SMNVEV (reference sequence). The ends lost 5 bases at V and 2 bases at J; junction bases unmatched: 3. CDR3 protein: CASSPGTAGNTIYF. DNA for the CDR3: TGTGCCAGCAGTCCCGGGACAGCTGGAAACACCATATATTTT.

This clone was observed once. The chain combines TRBV7-9 with TRBJ2-7; 7 bases agree with TRBD1. With V trimmed by 5 bases and J by 5 bases, 6 bases remained unmatched. Germline lookup yields CDR1 SEHNR and CDR2 FQNEAQ (reference sequence). The CDR3 has 13 residues. The CDR3 region has the DNA TGTGCCAGCAGCGGGGGACAGCCCGACGAGCAGTACTTC. This translates into CASSGGQPDEQYF.

In its sample, this clone was seen once. This chain connects TRBV6-6 to TRBJ1-2; 10 nucleotides align to TRBD1. CDR1 and CDR2 from the germline V gene are MNHNY and SVGAGI (reference sequence). V was pared by 6 bases and J by 8 bases, with 12 bases of the junction left unmatched. The CDR3 spans 15 residues. CDR3 coding DNA: TGTGCCAGCAGCCTTTCGGCGGGGACAGGGGACGGCTACACCTTC. This encodes CASSLSAGTGDGYTF.

This chain links TRBV5-4 with TRBJ2-7; no definite D call. V was shortened by 2 bases and J by 3 bases, with 15 bases between the two germline ends. Germline values: CDR1 SGHNT, CDR2 YYREEE (reference sequence). The CDR3 is 15 residues long. The CDR3 is CASSLNPQNNYEQYF. The CDR3 DNA reads TGTGCCAGCAGCTTAAACCCCCAGAACAACTACGAGCAGTACTTC.

J is TRBJ2-1 and V is TRBV7-2, with D unclear. Germline V lookup: CDR1 SGHTA, CDR2 FQGNSA. The CDR3 is 13 residues long. The V end was cut by 5 bases, the J end by 3 bases, with 8 bases between. CDR3 DNA sequence: TGTGCCAGCAGCCCGAACTTCTACAATGAGCAGTTCTTC. Translated: CASSPNFYNEQFF.

This clone was found a few times. The V call is TRBV5-6, the J call TRBJ1-1; D is unresolved. CDR1 is SGHDT, CDR2 YYEEEE, per germline. CDR3 length: 13 amino acids. Trimming removed 4 bases at V and 3 bases at J, with 10 bases between. CDR3 sequence: CASSPDIYTEAFF. The CDR3 DNA is TGTGCCAGCAGCCCTGACATTTACACTGAAGCTTTCTTT.

The chain carries TRBV18 and TRBJ2-7, with D perhaps TRBD2 (6 bases). Germline values: CDR1 KGHSH, CDR2 LQKENI. The V end was cut by 4 bases, the J end by 3 bases, with 16 bases between. The CDR3 covers 15 residues. The CDR3 is CASSQGLSERYEQYF. The CDR3, as DNA: TGTGCCAGCTCACAGGGACTCAGCGAACGCTACGAGCAGTACTTC.

V is TRBV19 and J is TRBJ1-2; unclear D gene. V lost 3 bases, J lost 6 bases, and 17 bases lay in between. Germline V gene data show CDR1 as LNHDA and CDR2 as SQIVND (reference sequence). CDR3 length equals 15 residues. The CDR3 reads CASSIDYGIRNGYTF. CDR3 sequence (DNA): TGTGCCAGTAGTATTGATTATGGCATTAGAAATGGCTACACCTTC.

The chain has TRBV6-1 and TRBJ1-5, with D possibly matching TRBD1 (6 bases). Trimming pared 6 bases from V and 2 bases from J, leaving 14 bases between. The germline CDR1 and CDR2 sequences are MNHNS and SASEGT. The CDR3 extends over 15 amino acids. In nucleotides, the CDR3 is TGTGCCAGCAGGGTTACAGGGTCAGGCAATCAGCCCCAGCATTTT. Translating gives CASRVTGSGNQPQHF.

The chain carries TRBV7-3 and TRBJ2-7; 7 positions agree with TRBD1. The J segment lost 0 bases and the V segment lost 5 bases, leaving 4 bases of the junction unmatched. This CDR3 contains 14 residues. Germline CDR1 SGHTA, CDR2 FQGTGA. The CDR3 DNA is TGTGCCAGCAGCCCTGACAGGGTCTCCTACGAGCAGTACTTC. It encodes CASSPDRVSYEQYF.

This chain connects TRBV14 to TRBJ2-3, with a tentative D call TRBD2 (6 bases). CDR3 length: 13 amino acids. The V and J ends lost 1 base and 4 bases respectively, with 6 bases between them. The V gene's germline CDR1 is SGHDN and CDR2 FVKESK. CDR3 nucleotides: TGTGCCAGCAGCCAAGCGGGGGCAGATACGCAGTATTTT. This gives the protein CASSQAGADTQYF. The entire variable domain, with the rest obtained from reference TRBV14 and TRBJ2-3, is as follows: EAGVTQFPSHSVIEKGQTVTLRCDPISGHDNLYWYRRVMGKEIKFLLHFVKESKQDESGMPNNRFLAERTGGTYSTLKVQPAELEDSGVYFCASSQAGADTQYFGPGTRLTVL.

This clone was detected only once. This chain connects TRBV6-5 to TRBJ2-7; 9 bases align to TRBD2. Per the germline V gene, CDR1 is MNHEY and CDR2 is SVGAGI. The ends lost 5 bases at V and 5 bases at J; junction bases unmatched: 7. The CDR3 covers 14 residues. The CDR3 protein is CASSALAGINEQYF. DNA of the CDR3: TGTGCCAGCAGTGCGCTAGCGGGAATCAACGAGCAGTACTTC.

This clone was counted only a few times. The J gene is TRBJ2-7, the V gene TRBV25-1; tentative D call: TRBD1 (6 bases). The ends were cut back, 3 bases at V and 4 bases at J, with 7 bases in the middle. Germline loops: CDR1 MGHDK, CDR2 SYGVNS. CDR3 length: 12 residues. CDR3 sequence: CASSDTGYEQYF. CDR3 bases: TGTGCCAGCAGTGATACAGGGTACGAGCAGTACTTC.

This clone was observed a handful of times. V usage is TRBV7-9 and J usage is TRBJ1-3; 7 bases are a match to TRBD1. This CDR3 comprises 14 residues. V was pared by 4 bases and J by 4 bases, with 4 bases of the junction left unmatched. Germline V gene sequence: CDR1 SEHNR, CDR2 FQNEAQ (reference sequence). The CDR3 sequence is CASSYTGVGNTIYF. In nucleotides, the CDR3 is TGTGCCAGCAGCTACACAGGGGTCGGAAACACCATATATTTT.

The chain combines TRBV7-9 with TRBJ2-7; TRBD1 matches at 7 bases. The J segment lost 2 bases and the V segment lost 4 bases, leaving 8 bases of the junction unmatched. Germline assignment: CDR1 SEHNR and CDR2 FQNEAQ (reference sequence). The CDR3 is 15 residues long. CDR3 nucleotide sequence: TGTGCCAGCAGCTCGACAGGGACCCCTCCCTACGAGCAGTACTTC. It codes for CASSSTGTPPYEQYF.

The rearrangement links TRBV11-2 to TRBJ1-2; D perhaps matches TRBD1 (5 bases). The CDR3 runs to 14 residues. V lost 6 bases, J lost 2 bases, and 13 bases lay in between. Germline lookup yields CDR1 SGHAT and CDR2 FQNNGV. CDR3 amino acids: CASRRPGGNYGYTF. DNA of the CDR3: TGTGCCAGCAGGAGACCGGGGGGAAACTATGGCTACACCTTC.

The gene calls are TRBV4-3 and TRBJ2-5; a possible D gene is TRBD2 (5 bases). V lost 0 bases, J lost 3 bases, and 8 bases lay in between. CDR3 length equals 14 residues. Per germline, CDR1 LGHNA and CDR2 YSLEER. The DNA for the CDR3 is TGCGCCAGCAGCCAAGATACTAGTAAAGAGACCCAGTACTTC. Translated, it gives CASSQDTSKETQYF.

V is TRBV6-5 and J is TRBJ2-5; 7 nucleotides line up with TRBD1. V trimming: 5 bases; J trimming: 2 bases; junction bases outside the gene matches: 8. The CDR3 length is 15 residues. CDR1 and CDR2 from the germline V gene are MNHEY and SVGAGI. CDR3 bases: TGTGCCAGCAGTCCGTCCGGGACAGAACAAGAGACCCAGTACTTC. Translation gives CASSPSGTEQETQYF.

The gene calls are TRBV28 and TRBJ1-2; no firm D call. Germline V gene lookup returns CDR1 MDHEN and CDR2 SYDVKM. The V end was cut by 4 bases, the J end by 2 bases, with 14 bases between. CDR3 length: 15 residues. The CDR3 protein is CASSSHGSPNYGYTF. The CDR3 DNA is TGTGCCAGCAGTTCCCACGGCAGCCCCAACTATGGCTACACCTTC.

As DNA, the CDR3 is TGTGCCAGCAGTTACTCGCCGGCGGGGAATCAGCCCCAGCATTTT. Translation gives CASSYSPAGNQPQHF. The genes are TRBV6-6 and TRBJ1-5, with unresolved D. The CDR3 covers 15 residues. Trimming took 0 bases from V and 4 from J, leaving 10 bases between them. Germline assignment: CDR1 MNHNY and CDR2 SVGAGI (reference sequence).

The rearrangement links TRBV30 to TRBJ2-7; no firm D call. Trimming removed 5 bases from V and 7 bases from J, with 12 bases in between. The germline gives CDR1 GTSNPN, CDR2 SVGIG (reference sequence). There are 11 residues in the CDR3. CDR3 sequence (DNA): TGTGCCTGGGCGACCTTTCGAGAGCAGTACTTC. This encodes CAWATFREQYF.

The chain is built from TRBV10-3 and TRBJ2-7; 9 bases fit TRBD1. V gave up 7 bases and J gave up 2 bases; unmatched junction bases: 9. Germline lookup yields CDR1 ENHRY and CDR2 SYGVKD. The CDR3 consists of 15 residues. Here the CDR3 reads CAITRDREPPYEQYF. The CDR3 DNA reads as TGTGCCATCACCCGGGACAGGGAGCCCCCCTACGAGCAGTACTTC.

This clone appeared a few times. The chain has TRBV15 and TRBJ2-4, with D tentatively TRBD2 (6 bases). Trimming removed 0 bases from V and 8 bases from J, with 14 bases in between. Germline CDR1 LNHNV, CDR2 YYDKDF (reference sequence). This CDR3 comprises 15 residues. CDR3 sequence: CATSRDRRERDIQYF. The CDR3 DNA reads TGTGCCACCAGCAGAGATAGGAGGGAGCGAGACATTCAGTACTTC.

The genes are TRBV28 and TRBJ1-2; D not certain. V lost 3 bases and J 8 bases, leaving 7 bases between the germline ends. The CDR3 is 11 residues long. Germline-derived CDR1 and CDR2 are MDHEN and SYDVKM. CDR3 amino acids: CASSLSQGYTF. For the CDR3, the DNA is TGTGCCAGCAGTTTGAGTCAAGGCTACACCTTC.

This clone was counted a few times. The V and J genes are TRBV19 and TRBJ1-3; D gene uncertain. Germline assignment: CDR1 LNHDA and CDR2 SQIVND (reference sequence). Trimming took 4 bases from V and 3 from J, leaving 4 bases between them. The CDR3 totals 12 residues. The CDR3 DNA reads TGTGCCAGTAGTACAGATGGAAACACCATATATTTT. Translating it yields CASSTDGNTIYF.

This clone was observed a few times. This chain links TRBV18 with TRBJ2-7; 9 bases agree with TRBD1. The CDR3 consists of 15 residues. Germline values: CDR1 KGHSH, CDR2 LQKENI. The V gene end was trimmed by 6 bases and the J gene end by 3 bases; junction bases not matched to a gene: 9. This CDR3 reads CASSTLRTGDYEQYF. The CDR3 DNA reads as TGTGCCAGCTCCACCCTCAGGACAGGGGACTACGAGCAGTACTTC.